The next 2 T cell receptor beta chains were all read from a single sample in a study of regulatory T cells in long-lasting Graves disease. CDR3 regions were amplified by Arm-PCR using iRepertoire HTBI primers to build TCR beta libraries. TCRdb processed the multiplex PCR reads anew with MiXCR; each CDR3 protein has one entry. The sample contains fewer than 650,000 distinct CDR3 sequences, 15% to 20% of which appear only once. The time point is: newly diagnosed GD, antithyroid drugs for less than 3 months. PBMC RNA was the source of the TCR library. The sample was also reused in another study, on T cells in Graves' hyperthyroidism and ophthalmopathy.

The starting material was peripheral blood mononuclear cells (PBMCs), obtained at new diagnosis, from a patient treated with antithyroid drugs. Every receptor here comes from a man younger than 30 with Graves disease.

The V gene is TRBV6-1, the J gene TRBJ2-1; possibly TRBD1 for D (6 bases). This CDR3 region has 15 residues. Trimming took off 1 base at V and 2 bases at J, with 9 bases between the two ends. In germline, CDR1 is MNHNS, CDR2 SASEGT. The CDR3 DNA follows: TGTGCCAGCAGTGAAGAACAGGGAGCCTACAATGAGCAGTTCTTC. Its protein is CASSEEQGAYNEQFF.

In its sample, this clonotype was seen many times. The CDR3: CASSFLQGARETQYF. The CDR3 DNA reads TGTGCCAGCAGTTTTTTACAGGGGGCGAGAGAGACCCAGTACTTC. This chain uses TRBV28 with TRBJ2-1, with 9 nucleotides matching TRBD1. The DNA end is more similar to TRBJ2-5, so the J call may be wrong. This CDR3 has 15 residues. Germline V gene sequence: CDR1 MDHEN, CDR2 SYDVKM.